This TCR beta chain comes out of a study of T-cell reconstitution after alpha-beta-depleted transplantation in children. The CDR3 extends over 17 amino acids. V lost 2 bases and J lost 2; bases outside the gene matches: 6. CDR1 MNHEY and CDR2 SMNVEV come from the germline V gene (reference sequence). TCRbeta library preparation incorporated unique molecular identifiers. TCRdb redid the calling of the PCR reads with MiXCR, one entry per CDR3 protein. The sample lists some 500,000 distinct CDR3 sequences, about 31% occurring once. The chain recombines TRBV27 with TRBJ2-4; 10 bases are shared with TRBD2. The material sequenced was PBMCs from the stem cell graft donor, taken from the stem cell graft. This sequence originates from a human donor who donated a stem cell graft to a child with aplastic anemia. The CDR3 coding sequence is TGTGCCAGCAGTTTAATAGGACTAGCGGCCACCAAAAACATTCAGTACTTC. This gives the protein CASSLIGLAATKNIQYF.